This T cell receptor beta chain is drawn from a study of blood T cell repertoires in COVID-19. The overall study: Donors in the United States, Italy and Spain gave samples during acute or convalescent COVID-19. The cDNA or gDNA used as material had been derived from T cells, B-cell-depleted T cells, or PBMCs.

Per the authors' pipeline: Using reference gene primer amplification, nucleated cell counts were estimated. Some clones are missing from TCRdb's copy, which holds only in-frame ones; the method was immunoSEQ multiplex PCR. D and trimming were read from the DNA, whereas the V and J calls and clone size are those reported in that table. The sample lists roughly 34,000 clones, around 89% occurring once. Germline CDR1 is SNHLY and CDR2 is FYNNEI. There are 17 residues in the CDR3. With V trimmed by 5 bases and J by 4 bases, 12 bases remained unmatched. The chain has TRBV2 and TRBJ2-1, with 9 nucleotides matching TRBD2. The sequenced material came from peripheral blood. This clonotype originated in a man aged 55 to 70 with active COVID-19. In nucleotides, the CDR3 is TGTGCCAGCAGTTACTCCCCACTAGCGGGCGTTTACAATGAGCAGTTCTTC. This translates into CASSYSPLAGVYNEQFF.